This T cell receptor (beta chain) appears in the sequencing data of a study of T cell changes during pregnancy in multiple sclerosis. Sequenced by immunoSEQ multiplex PCR; TCRdb stores in-frame clones only, minus some. In the table there are about 75,000 clones, 90% to 95% of which are singletons. With 3 bases removed from V and 4 bases from J, the gap between germline ends came to 4 bases. The length of the CDR3 is 12 residues. The germline V gene has CDR1 MDHEN and CDR2 SYDVKM. Source: CD4+ T cells from peripheral blood mononuclear cells, taken after pregnancy. This clonotype was sampled from a female donor with multiple sclerosis, enrolled in a pregnancy study. The chain carries TRBV28 and TRBJ1-5, with D unresolved. This CDR3 is CASSFINQPQHF. The DNA for the CDR3 is TGTGCCAGCAGTTTCATTAATCAGCCCCAGCATTTT.